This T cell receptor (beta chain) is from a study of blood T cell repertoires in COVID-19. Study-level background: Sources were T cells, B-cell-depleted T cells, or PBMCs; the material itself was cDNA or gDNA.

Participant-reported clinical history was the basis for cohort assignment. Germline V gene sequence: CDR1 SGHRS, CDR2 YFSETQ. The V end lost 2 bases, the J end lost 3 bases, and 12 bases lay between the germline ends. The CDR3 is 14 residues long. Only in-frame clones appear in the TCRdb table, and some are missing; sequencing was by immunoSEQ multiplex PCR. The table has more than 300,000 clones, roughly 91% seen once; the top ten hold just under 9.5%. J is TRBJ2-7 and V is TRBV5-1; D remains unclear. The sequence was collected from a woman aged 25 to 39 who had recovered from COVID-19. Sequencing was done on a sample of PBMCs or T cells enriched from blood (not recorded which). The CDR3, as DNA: TGCGCCAGCAGCTTTGATGGCTCGATCTACGAGCAGTACTTC. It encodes CASSFDGSIYEQYF.